This is a list of T cell receptor beta chains from one sample in a study of blood T cells in healthy people across ages. TCRdb re-called the 5' RACE reads with MiXCR, one entry per CDR3 protein. Found here are around 400,000 distinct CDR3 sequences, more than 45% of them singletons; the top ten hold 51%. The sequenced material came from blood. The receptors were gathered from a man aged 60 to 69 in good health. The CDR3 runs from the conserved cysteine through the conserved F or W. A D gene is named only where the DNA matches it firmly. A clone size is listed for some rows: how often the clone was seen (once, few, many), or a class if it is expanded.

J	length	size	D	V	CDR3	DNA
TRBJ2-5	15	once	-	TRBV7-7	CASSLVDSPVETQYF	TGTGCTAGCAGCTTAGTGGACAGTCCAGTGGAGACCCAGTACTTC
TRBJ2-7	16	-	-	TRBV7-9	CASSRPPDRKTYEQYF	TGTGCCAGCAGCCGACCGCCCGACAGAAAAACCTACGAGCAGTACTTC
TRBJ2-5	14	-	TRBD2	TRBV7-2	CASRLAGGPETQYF	TGTGCCAGCAGATTGGCGGGAGGGCCTGAGACCCAGTACTTC
TRBJ1-2	13	few	-	TRBV6-5	CASLQTPRSGYTF	TGTGCCAGTCTACAAACTCCCCGTTCGGGCTACACCTTC
TRBJ2-7	13	once	-	TRBV14	CASSQSQIYEQYF	TGTGCCAGCAGCCAAAGTCAAATCTACGAGCAGTACTTC
TRBJ2-3	14	-	-	TRBV7-2	CASSFRPNTDTQYF	TGCGCCAGCAGCTTCCGGCCCAACACAGATACGCAGTATTTT
TRBJ2-6	15	-	-	TRBV4-1	CTSSHQRSGANVLTF	TGCACCAGCAGCCACCAAAGGTCTGGGGCCAACGTCCTGACTTTC
TRBJ1-2	19	once	-	TRBV2	CASGAVEQYFGPGDYGYTF	-
TRBJ2-5	13	many	-	TRBV7-2	CASGRRLGETQYF	TGTGCCAGCGGCCGTCGACTGGGAGAGACCCAGTACTTC
TRBJ2-7	14	many	TRBD2	TRBV27	CASSSGLAVYEQYF	TGTGCCAGCAGTTCCGGACTAGCCGTATACGAGCAGTACTTC